The T cell receptor (beta chain) described here comes from a study of T cell responses to AZD1222 COVID-19 vaccine. Notes on this clone: Its target is not known.

The protocol was immunoSEQ multiplex PCR, while the TCRdb copy is restricted to in-frame clones and leaves out a portion. The top ten clones hold 4% to 6% of a sample with 100,000 to 150,000 clones, 88% of them seen once. Germline V gene data show CDR1 as MNHEY and CDR2 as SVGAGI. The CDR3 sequence is 11 residues long. Trimming took off 6 bases at V and 9 bases at J, with 8 bases between the two ends. Regarding the study as a whole: CD4 TCRs linked to vaccination spanned spike, dominating at 160-218 and 743-854.

Here the sequenced sample was peripheral blood, taken on day 0 of AZD1222 vaccination. V and J are TRBV6-5 and TRBJ2-2; D gene unclear. The receptor was derived from an adult in good health. The CDR3 nucleotides are TGTGCCAGCAGCCCCGGATGGGAGCTGTTTTTT. Translation: CASSPGWELFF.